This TCR beta chain was sequenced for a study of T cell changes during pregnancy in multiple sclerosis. Trimming at V came to 0 bases and at J to 4 bases, leaving 4 bases not matched to a gene. CDR3 size: 15 residues. CDR1 is GTSNPN and CDR2 is SVGIG in the germline V gene (reference sequence). Generated by immunoSEQ multiplex PCR, the TCRdb table keeps only in-frame clones and is missing some. The sample has about 86,000 clones; more than 85% are singletons. The sequence came from a female donor in good health, enrolled as a control in a pregnancy study. The sequences come from peripheral blood, collected in the first trimester of pregnancy. The chain is built from TRBV30 and TRBJ1-2; 11 positions agree with TRBD1. CDR3 nucleotides: TGTGCCTGGAGTGTCCTGGGACAGGGGGGCTATGGCTACACCTTC. Its translation is CAWSVLGQGGYGYTF.